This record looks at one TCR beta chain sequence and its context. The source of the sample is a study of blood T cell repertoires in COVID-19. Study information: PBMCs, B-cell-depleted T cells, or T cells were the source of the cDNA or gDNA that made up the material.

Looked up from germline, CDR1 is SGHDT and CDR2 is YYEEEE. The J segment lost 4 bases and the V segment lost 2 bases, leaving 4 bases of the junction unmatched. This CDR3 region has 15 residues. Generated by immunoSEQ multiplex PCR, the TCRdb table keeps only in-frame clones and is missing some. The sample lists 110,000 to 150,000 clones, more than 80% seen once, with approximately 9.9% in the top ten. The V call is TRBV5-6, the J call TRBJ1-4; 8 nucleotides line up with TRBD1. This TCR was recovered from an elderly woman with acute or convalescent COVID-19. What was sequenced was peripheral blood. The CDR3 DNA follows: TGTGCCAGCAGCTTTGGGACAGGTCTTAATGAAAAACTGTTTTTT. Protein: CASSFGTGLNEKLFF.